This entry lists 28 T cell receptor beta chains sequenced from one sample in a study of cytomegalovirus exposure and HLA in healthy donors. Vbeta (60) and Jbeta (13) primers were used in the PCR. Clones were sequenced by immunoSEQ multiplex PCR, and TCRdb holds only the in-frame ones, with some missing. The data show just under 95,000 clones, roughly 80% seen once. The material sequenced was PBMCs. These TCRs come from a girl aged 2 to 9 in good health and CMV-seropositive.

In its sample, this clone was seen a few times. The chain joins TRBV30 to TRBJ1-1; possibly TRBD1 for D (6 bases). CDR3 size: 12 residues. The V end was cut by 4 bases, the J end by 4 bases, with 10 bases between. Per germline, CDR1 GTSNPN and CDR2 SVGIG (reference sequence). For the CDR3, the DNA is TGTGCCTGGAACAGGGCGGGCACTGAAGCTTTCTTT. It yields the protein CAWNRAGTEAFF.

The chain employs TRBV7-9 and TRBJ1-3, with D tentatively TRBD1 (5 bases). V shed 1 base and J shed 1 base, with 14 bases lying between them. Germline V gene lookup returns CDR1 SEHNR and CDR2 FQNEAQ (reference sequence). There are 17 residues in the CDR3. CDR3 in DNA: TGTGCCAGCAGCTTAGGAACTGACAGTGCTTCTGGAAACACCATATATTTT. This sequence encodes CASSLGTDSASGNTIYF.

This clone was seen only a few times. The CDR3, as DNA: TGTGCCAGCAGCCCAGGGATGGTGAGTCACACTGAAGCTTTCTTT. Translated: CASSPGMVSHTEAFF. This chain links TRBV14 with TRBJ1-1; D might be TRBD1 (5 bases). Between the trimmed V and J ends, which lost 4 bases and 3 bases, there was a span of 15 bases. From germline, CDR1 is SGHDN and CDR2 FVKESK. This CDR3 is 15 amino acids long.

The V and J genes are TRBV4-2 and TRBJ1-4; 7 nucleotides match TRBD1. From germline, CDR1 is LGHNA and CDR2 YNFKEQ. This CDR3 is built from 14 residues. V was pared by 2 bases and J by 7 bases, with 4 bases of the junction left unmatched. CDR3 in amino acids: CASSQQGGGEKLFF. The CDR3 region has the DNA TGTGCCAGCAGCCAACAGGGGGGAGGTGAAAAACTGTTTTTT.

The chain couples TRBV6-5 to TRBJ1-1, with D possibly TRBD1 on 6 matching bases. The CDR3 spans 15 residues. The germline V and J ends were trimmed by 6 bases and 1 base, with 15 bases remaining between them. Germline lookup yields CDR1 MNHEY and CDR2 SVGAGI. CDR3 bases: TGTGCCAGCAGGGGAACAGGGCGGACGAACACTGAAGCTTTCTTT. It codes for CASRGTGRTNTEAFF.

The gene calls are TRBV28 and TRBJ1-1, with D possibly being TRBD1 (5 bases). With 2 bases removed from V and 3 bases from J, the gap between germline ends came to 13 bases. Germline loops: CDR1 MDHEN, CDR2 SYDVKM. The CDR3 sequence is 15 residues long. The DNA for the CDR3 is TGTGCCAGCAGTTTACAGGGAAAAGAGTACACTGAAGCTTTCTTT. Protein sequence: CASSLQGKEYTEAFF.

The V and J genes are TRBV9 and TRBJ1-1, with no clear D. Germline CDR1 SGDLS, CDR2 YYNGEE. The CDR3 covers 15 residues. Trimming removed 4 bases from V and 1 base from J, with 14 bases in between. As DNA, the CDR3 is TGTGCCAGCAGCTCCCGATCGGAGAGGAACACTGAAGCTTTCTTT. Amino acids: CASSSRSERNTEAFF.

V is TRBV5-1 and J is TRBJ2-3; 8 bases fit TRBD1. The germline gives CDR1 SGHRS, CDR2 YFSETQ. CDR3 length: 16 amino acids. Unmatched junction bases numbered 9, after V lost 6 bases and J lost 0 bases. The CDR3 region is CASNQGTGTSTDTQYF. CDR3 bases: TGCGCCAGCAACCAAGGGACAGGAACTAGCACAGATACGCAGTATTTT.

The genes are TRBV10-3 and TRBJ2-3; the D gene is possibly TRBD1 (6 bases). Germline loops: CDR1 ENHRY, CDR2 SYGVKD. The CDR3 sequence is 14 residues long. Trimming left V 7 bases short and J 2 bases short, with 13 bases between. The CDR3 nucleotides are TGTGCCATCACCCGGGACAAGGACACAGATACGCAGTATTTT. As protein: CAITRDKDTDTQYF.

This rearrangement joins TRBV19 to TRBJ2-2, with a tentative D call TRBD2 (5 bases). The CDR3 consists of 13 residues. The germline CDR1 and CDR2 sequences are LNHDA and SQIVND (reference sequence). The V and J ends lost 7 bases and 6 bases respectively, with 12 bases between them. The CDR3 here is CASNEGWPGELFF. In DNA form, the CDR3 reads TGTGCCAGTAACGAGGGATGGCCCGGGGAGCTGTTTTTT. Based on the CDR3 plus reference TRBV19 and TRBJ2-2, the full variable domain is DGGITQSPKYLFRKEGQNVTLSCEQNLNHDAMYWYRQDPGQGLRLIYYSQIVNDFQKGDIAEGYSVSREKKESFPLTVTSAQKNPTAFYLCASNEGWPGELFFGEGSRLTVL.

The rearrangement links TRBV7-2 to TRBJ1-1, with unresolved D. CDR1 SGHTA and CDR2 FQGNSA come from the germline V gene. V was pared by 5 bases and J by 5 bases, with 18 bases between. The CDR3 totals 15 residues. The CDR3 nucleotides are TGTGCCAGCAGCCCTCGACTCCTTCGAGATACTGAAGCTTTCTTT. Amino acids: CASSPRLLRDTEAFF.

The table lists this clone with a few counts. The chain employs TRBV6-6 and TRBJ1-2, with unresolved D. Germline V gene sequence: CDR1 MNHNY, CDR2 SVGAGI (reference sequence). V shed 8 bases and J shed 0 bases, with 10 bases lying between them. CDR3 length: 13 residues. DNA for the CDR3: TGTGCCAGCGAATTAGTTACTAACTATGGCTACACCTTC. Residues: CASELVTNYGYTF.

The CDR3: CASSLIPSGEQETQYF. Here the CDR3 DNA reads TGCGCCAGCAGCTTGATTCCTAGCGGGGAACAAGAGACCCAGTACTTC. V usage is TRBV5-1 and J usage is TRBJ2-5, with 9 positions matching TRBD2. Germline values: CDR1 SGHRS, CDR2 YFSETQ. The CDR3 is made up of 16 amino acids. The trim removed 1 base at V and 2 bases at J, leaving 6 bases unmatched.

The CDR3 DNA is TGCACCAGCAGCCAGTTATCTAGCGGCCAAGAGACCCAGTACTTC. Its protein product is CTSSQLSSGQETQYF. This sequence joins TRBV1 and TRBJ2-5; TRBD2 is taken as the D call from the table, unchecked against the DNA. TRBV1 is flagged as a pseudogene. The CDR3 totals 15 residues.

V gene TRBV4-3 combines with J gene TRBJ2-3, with TRBD1 as a possible D gene (5 bases). V lost 0 bases, J lost 1 base, and 8 bases lay in between. The CDR3 length is 15 residues. CDR1 is LGHNA and CDR2 is YSLEER in the germline V gene. The CDR3 DNA reads TGCGCCAGCAGCCAAGAGGGGCACGGCACAGATACGCAGTATTTT. Residues: CASSQEGHGTDTQYF.

V and J are TRBV6-5 and TRBJ2-3, with 8 bases matching TRBD2. With 0 bases clipped from V and 3 bases from J, the junction kept 2 bases outside the gene matches. Germline V gene data show CDR1 as MNHEY and CDR2 as SVGAGI. This CDR3 contains 15 residues. CDR3 nucleotide sequence: TGTGCCAGCAGTTACTCGGCTAGCGGGACAGATACGCAGTATTTT. Protein sequence: CASSYSASGTDTQYF.

The chain carries TRBV5-4 and TRBJ2-4; D is uncertain. This CDR3 comprises 16 residues. Germline CDR1 reads SGHNT; CDR2 reads YYREEE (reference sequence). The V and J ends lost 2 bases and 1 base respectively, with 13 bases between them. CDR3 DNA sequence: TGTGCCAGCAGCTTTGGCGGTGTTAGCGCCAAAAACATTCAGTACTTC. Protein sequence: CASSFGGVSAKNIQYF.

This chain connects TRBV6-1 to TRBJ2-7, with 10 bases that match TRBD2. The junction had 10 bases not matched to a gene; V was cut back by 8 bases and J by 3 bases. CDR3 length: 15 residues. Germline CDR1 is MNHNS and CDR2 is SASEGT. As DNA, the CDR3 is TGTGCCAGCTCGATCCTAGCGGGAGAGGGCTACGAGCAGTACTTC. Protein sequence: CASSILAGEGYEQYF.

V gene TRBV30 combines with J gene TRBJ1-2; D uncertain. V lost 4 bases and J lost 5, with 5 bases in between. The germline gives CDR1 GTSNPN, CDR2 SVGIG (reference sequence). There are 10 residues in the CDR3. CDR3 in amino acids: CAWNRYGYTF. In nucleotides, the CDR3 is TGTGCCTGGAACCGGTATGGCTACACCTTC.

V is TRBV7-6 and J is TRBJ2-3, with D possibly TRBD1 on 6 matching bases. The CDR3 is 15 amino acids. V lost 5 bases, J lost 4 bases, and 16 bases lay in between. Germline V gene lookup returns CDR1 SGHVS and CDR2 FNYEAQ. CDR3 amino acids: CASSPGHAGADTQYF. CDR3 in DNA: TGTGCCAGCAGCCCGGGACACGCTGGCGCAGATACGCAGTATTTT. The whole variable domain, remainder taken from reference TRBV7-6 and TRBJ2-3, is GAGVSQSPRYKVTKRGQDVALRCDPISGHVSLYWYRQALGQGPEFLTYFNYEAQQDKSGLPNDRFSAERPEGSISTLTIQRTEQRDSAMYRCASSPGHAGADTQYFGPGTRLTVL.

V gene TRBV29-1 combines with J gene TRBJ1-2; TRBD1 matches 7 bases. Trimming at V came to 6 bases and at J to 6 bases, leaving 7 bases not matched to a gene. Germline values: CDR1 SQVTM, CDR2 ANQGSEA. CDR3 size: 12 residues. CDR3 sequence: CSVARGNDGYTF. The CDR3 nucleotides are TGCAGCGTCGCCAGGGGGAACGATGGCTACACCTTC.

The chain employs TRBV30 and TRBJ1-1; 10 bases align to TRBD1. The germline gives CDR1 GTSNPN, CDR2 SVGIG (reference sequence). Trimming at V came to 3 bases and at J to 6 bases, leaving 16 bases not matched to a gene. The CDR3 is made up of 17 amino acids. CDR3 in amino acids: CAWSRTFTGTGEAEAFF. The CDR3, as DNA: TGTGCCTGGAGCAGGACTTTTACCGGGACAGGGGAGGCTGAAGCTTTCTTT.

In its sample, this clone was seen a few times. The chain joins TRBV6-5 to TRBJ1-5; D perhaps matches TRBD1 (5 bases). CDR3 length equals 14 residues. With 8 bases removed from V and 7 bases from J, the gap between germline ends came to 18 bases. Germline values: CDR1 MNHEY, CDR2 SVGAGI. The DNA of the CDR3 is TGTGCCAGCCGTAGGGGTGCGGGAATCCAGCCCCAGCATTTT. Translating it yields CASRRGAGIQPQHF.

V and J are TRBV7-2 and TRBJ1-2; D is ambiguous. The germline V gene has CDR1 SGHTA and CDR2 FQGNSA. Trimming pared 4 bases from V and 2 bases from J, leaving 14 bases between. CDR3 length: 15 amino acids. CDR3 loop: CASSSLLGDNYGYTF. CDR3 DNA: TGTGCCAGCAGCTCCCTGCTGGGAGACAACTATGGCTACACCTTC.

This rearrangement joins TRBV7-2 to TRBJ2-3, with 7 bases that match TRBD2. Germline CDR1 reads SGHTA; CDR2 reads FQGNSA. The CDR3 covers 14 residues. Trimming took 8 bases from V and 0 from J; bases not matched to a gene: 5. The CDR3 region is CASLLAASTDTQYF. CDR3 DNA sequence: TGTGCCAGCCTTCTAGCGGCTAGCACAGATACGCAGTATTTT.

The sample holds one count of this clone. The V and J genes are TRBV4-1 and TRBJ2-3, with 8 nucleotides matching TRBD2. CDR1 MGHRA and CDR2 YSYEKL come from the germline V gene. The CDR3 extends over 18 amino acids. V was pared by 0 bases and J by 2 bases, with 10 bases of the junction left unmatched. Written as DNA, the CDR3 is TGCGCCAGCAGCCAAGAACGGGTGGTAGCGGGGACCACAGATACGCAGTATTTT. Translated: CASSQERVVAGTTDTQYF.

This clone was counted only a few times. CDR3 residues: CASSSPESFANYEQYF. The CDR3 DNA is TGTGCCAGCAGCTCCCCCGAGAGTTTTGCAAACTACGAGCAGTACTTC. The chain combines TRBV7-9 with TRBJ2-7; D gene uncertain. Germline lookup yields CDR1 SEHNR and CDR2 FQNEAQ (reference sequence). The CDR3 spans 16 residues. V was trimmed by 4 bases and J by 3 bases, leaving 19 bases between them. Together with reference TRBV7-9 and TRBJ2-7, the CDR3 gives the full variable domain: DTGVSQNPRHKITKRGQNVTFRCDPISEHNRLYWYRQTLGQGPEFLTYFQNEAQLEKSRLLSDRFSAERPKGSFSTLEIQRTEQGDSAMYLCASSSPESFANYEQYFGPGTRLTVT.

The rearrangement joins TRBV5-6 to TRBJ2-7; 11 bases align to TRBD2. The germline V gene has CDR1 SGHDT and CDR2 YYEEEE. J was trimmed by 3 bases and V by 4 bases; bases with no gene match: 6. The CDR3 is 15 residues long. This chain's CDR3 is CASSQGLAAFYEQYF. The CDR3 nucleotides read TGTGCCAGCAGCCAGGGACTAGCGGCCTTCTACGAGCAGTACTTC.